These 6 T cell receptor beta chains came from one sample sequenced in a study of glioma-infiltrating T cells. The iRepertoire nested amplicon-rescue multiplex PCR amplified TCR alpha and beta CDR3s from RNA. One entry per CDR3 protein results from TCRdb running MiXCR on the multiplex PCR reads. Among over 140,000 distinct CDR3 sequences listed, around 40% were seen once. Sequencing was performed on glioma tissue, nonneoplastic brain tissue, or PBMCs (not recorded which). The source is a human donor with low-grade glioma or glioblastoma, undergoing nonglioma brain surgery, or in good health (not recorded which).

The rearrangement links TRBV20-1 to TRBJ2-7; D may correspond to TRBD1 or TRBD2 (6 bases each). V lost 6 bases, J lost 0 bases, and 15 bases lay in between. The germline gives CDR1 DFQATT, CDR2 SNEGSKA (reference sequence). The CDR3 sequence is 14 residues long. CDR3 DNA sequence: TGCAGTGCCAACATACAGGGACTCTCCTACGAGCAGTACTTC. Protein sequence: CSANIQGLSYEQYF.

This clonotype was recorded a few times. V gene TRBV28 combines with J gene TRBJ2-7, with TRBD2 matching 7 bases. The length of the CDR3 is 15 residues. Germline CDR1 and CDR2: MDHEN and SYDVKM. The trim removed 5 bases at V and 4 bases at J, leaving 11 bases unmatched. CDR3 amino acids: CASSGEGGSGYEQYF. CDR3 in DNA: TGTGCCAGCAGTGGGGAGGGCGGGAGTGGATACGAGCAGTACTTC. The whole variable domain, filled in from reference TRBV28 and TRBJ2-7, reads DVKVTQSSRYLVKRTGEKVFLECVQDMDHENMFWYRQDPGLGLRLIYFSYDVKMKEKGDIPEGYSVSREKKERFSLILESASTNQTSMYLCASSGEGGSGYEQYFGPGTRLTVT.

The CDR3 sequence is CASSQDLGAGTGELFF. DNA for the CDR3: TGTGCCAGCAGCCAAGATCTGGGGGCGGGCACCGGGGAGCTGTTTTTT. The chain links TRBV3-1 to TRBJ2-2; maybe TRBD1 (6 bases). The length of the CDR3 is 16 residues. Germline lookup yields CDR1 LGHDT and CDR2 YNNKEL (reference sequence). The ends were cut back, 0 bases at V and 4 bases at J, with 12 bases in the middle.

This clonotype was seen a few times. V gene TRBV15 combines with J gene TRBJ2-3; 9 positions agree with TRBD1. Germline V gene data show CDR1 as LNHNV and CDR2 as YYDKDF (reference sequence). The CDR3 loop spans 16 amino acids. The V and J ends lost 5 bases and 1 base, in that order; junction bases with no gene match: 7. The CDR3 nucleotides are TGTGCCACCAGCGAGGGACAGGGTCCAGGCACAGATACGCAGTATTTT. Translated, it gives CATSEGQGPGTDTQYF.

V usage is TRBV29-1 and J usage is TRBJ2-1, with unresolved D. V was cut by 3 bases and J by 4 bases, with 10 bases left in between. Germline CDR1 is SQVTM and CDR2 is ANQGSEA. The CDR3 is 13 residues long. The CDR3 coding sequence is TGCAGCGTTGACAGGACCGCATACAATGAGCAGTTCTTC. Translation gives CSVDRTAYNEQFF.

This clonotype was observed at least ten times. The chain recombines TRBV20-1 with TRBJ1-1; D gene unclear. The germline CDR1 and CDR2 sequences are DFQATT and SNEGSKA (reference sequence). This CDR3 is 11 amino acids long. Trimming cost V 4 bases and J 1 base, with 4 bases left between them. The CDR3 nucleotides read TGCAGTGCTAAGGGGAACACTGAAGCTTTCTTT. Residues: CSAKGNTEAFF.